These 25 T cell receptor beta chains share one sample of origin, sequenced in a study of OX40 agonist ivuxolimab in advanced cancers. Here immunoSEQ multiplex PCR was the method, and the copy in TCRdb shows in-frame clones only, minus some. The sample has roughly 17,000 clones, approximately 77% seen once. Source: CD4+ or CD8+ T cells sorted from blood, taken in a trial of the OX40 agonist ivuxolimab. The receptors here all came from an adult with an advanced solid tumor such as melanoma, head and neck, liver or kidney cancer.

The sample holds a few counts of this clone. One end of the junction is discordant with germline, which a read error may explain. This chain uses TRBV4-1 with TRBJ1-3, with no clear D. This CDR3 is built from 14 residues. Germline V CDR1 and CDR2: MGHRA, YSYEKL. CDR3: CASSQGDSGNTIYF. For the CDR3, the DNA is TGTGCCAGCAGCCAAGGAGATTCTGGAAACACCATATATTTT.

The gene calls are TRBV11-3 and TRBJ2-1; 10 nucleotides line up with TRBD2. Germline V CDR1 and CDR2: SGHNT, YENEEA. The J segment lost 5 bases and the V segment lost 6 bases, leaving 7 bases of the junction unmatched. The CDR3 has 15 residues. The CDR3 region is CASRPLAGDHNEQFF. The CDR3 nucleotides are TGTGCCAGCAGGCCTCTAGCGGGGGACCACAATGAGCAGTTCTTC.

The chain recombines TRBV6-5 with TRBJ2-7; D may correspond to TRBD1 or TRBD2 (6 bases each). V gave up 0 bases and J gave up 5 bases, with 14 bases separating them. Germline V gene data show CDR1 as MNHEY and CDR2 as SVGAGI. CDR3 length: 15 amino acids. CDR3 protein: CASSYSPGAGNEQYF. CDR3 DNA sequence: TGTGCCAGCAGTTACTCTCCGGGGGCAGGGAACGAGCAGTACTTC.

This clone qualifies as medium-sized (0.01 to 0.1%). The CDR3: CASSSSQTGNTKNIQYF. The CDR3, as DNA: TGTGCCAGCAGCTCCAGCCAGACAGGGAACACCAAAAACATTCAGTACTTC. The genes are TRBV5-5 and TRBJ2-4; 7 bases are a match to TRBD1. The length of the CDR3 is 17 residues. Unmatched junction bases numbered 11, after V lost 3 bases and J lost 2 bases. Looked up from germline, CDR1 is SGHKS and CDR2 is YYEKEE (reference sequence). Full variable domain (rest looked up from reference TRBV5-5 and TRBJ2-4): DAGVTQSPTHLIKTRGQQVTLRCSPISGHKSVSWYQQVLGQGPQFIFQYYEKEERGRGNFPDRFSARQFPNYSSELNVNALLLGDSALYLCASSSSQTGNTKNIQYFGAGTRLSVL.

Here the CDR3 DNA reads TGTGCCAGCAGCTTGGACAGGGCTAACGACGAGCAGTACTTC. Translation gives CASSLDRANDEQYF. The chain employs TRBV13 and TRBJ2-7, with 8 bases fitting TRBD1. This CDR3 spans 14 amino acids. In germline, CDR1 is PRHDT, CDR2 FYEKMQ (reference sequence). The junction had 6 bases not matched to a gene; V was cut back by 3 bases and J by 5 bases.

The chain is built from TRBV9 and TRBJ1-1, with a tentative D call TRBD1 (5 bases). CDR1 and CDR2 (germline): SGDLS, YYNGEE. The ends were cut back, 0 bases at V and 4 bases at J, with 13 bases in the middle. CDR3 length: 15 residues. The CDR3: CASSVEEDGATEAFF. The CDR3 DNA sequence: TGTGCCAGCAGCGTAGAGGAGGACGGGGCCACTGAAGCTTTCTTT.

The V call is TRBV5-1, the J call TRBJ1-2, with a possible D match to TRBD1 (6 bases). This CDR3 contains 14 residues. Trimming took 3 bases from V and 9 from J, leaving 18 bases between them. Germline V gene lookup returns CDR1 SGHRS and CDR2 YFSETQ. CDR3 sequence: CASSYRESAMRYTF. The CDR3 DNA is TGCGCCAGCAGCTACAGGGAGTCGGCTATGCGCTACACCTTC.

This chain links TRBV9 with TRBJ2-6; D unclear. The germline V and J ends were trimmed by 0 bases and 1 base, with 2 bases remaining between them. From germline, CDR1 is SGDLS and CDR2 YYNGEE. The CDR3 sequence is 14 residues long. CDR3 nucleotides: TGTGCCAGCAGCGTAGATTCTGGGGCCAACGTCCTGACTTTC. Protein: CASSVDSGANVLTF.

The rearrangement joins TRBV19 to TRBJ1-1, with a weak D call TRBD1 (5 bases). V lost 7 bases, J lost 4 bases, and 13 bases lay in between. The CDR3 is 13 residues long. The germline V gene has CDR1 LNHDA and CDR2 SQIVND (reference sequence). This CDR3 reads CASISGGSTEAFF. The CDR3 coding sequence is TGTGCCAGTATCTCGGGGGGAAGCACTGAAGCTTTCTTT.

V and J are TRBV7-8 and TRBJ2-5; the D gene is possibly TRBD1 (6 bases). Trimming pared 5 bases from V and 3 bases from J, leaving 16 bases between. This CDR3 region has 15 residues. CDR1 is SGHVS and CDR2 is FQNEAQ in the germline V gene. For the CDR3, the DNA is TGTGCCAGCAGCATAACCGGGACACCGAAAGAGACCCAGTACTTC. Translating gives CASSITGTPKETQYF.

Worth noting for this clone: Compared with germline, one end of the junction differs, possibly owing to a read error. Other nucleotide sequences from this sample produce the same CDR3. The CDR3 region is CASSYNRGEGTEAFF. The CDR3, as DNA: TGCGCCAGCAGTTACAACAGGGGGGAGGGGACTGAAGCTTTCTTT. The chain carries TRBV5-4 and TRBJ1-1, with 8 bases identical to TRBD1. There are 15 residues in the CDR3. The V gene's germline CDR1 is SGHNT and CDR2 YYREEE (reference sequence).

This chain links TRBV4-2 with TRBJ2-1; either TRBD1 or TRBD2 may fit D (6 bases each). Germline loops: CDR1 LGHNA, CDR2 YNFKEQ. The CDR3 is 16 amino acids. Deletions cut 4 bases from V and 11 bases from J, with 24 bases between. The CDR3 sequence is CASSLTMGGQSDKQFF. CDR3 sequence (DNA): TGTGCCAGCAGCCTTACAATGGGGGGCCAATCGGATAAGCAGTTCTTC.

The rearrangement joins TRBV5-6 to TRBJ2-1, with 12 bases lining up with TRBD2. The germline gives CDR1 SGHDT, CDR2 YYEEEE. Trimming at V came to 4 bases and at J to 7 bases, leaving 9 bases not matched to a gene. The CDR3 contains 16 residues. Written as DNA, the CDR3 is TGTGCCAGCAGCGTGACTAGCGGGGGCCGGGGGAATGAGCAGTTCTTC. Translation gives CASSVTSGGRGNEQFF.

This clone has a single count. This rearrangement joins TRBV11-2 to TRBJ2-7; TRBD2 matches 8 bases. The CDR3 extends over 15 amino acids. V shed 6 bases, J shed 5 bases, and the junction held 12 bases outside the gene matches. CDR1 is SGHAT and CDR2 is FQNNGV in the germline V gene. CDR3 protein: CASSYTGGSLNEQYF. CDR3 bases: TGTGCCAGCAGTTATACGGGGGGGAGTTTAAACGAGCAGTACTTC.

The chain joins TRBV13 to TRBJ2-7; TRBD2 agrees at 10 bases. The germline V gene has CDR1 PRHDT and CDR2 FYEKMQ (reference sequence). V gave up 0 bases and J gave up 7 bases; unmatched junction bases: 9. This CDR3 is 16 amino acids long. The chain's CDR3 is CASSLGPSGGAREQYF. The CDR3 nucleotides read TGTGCCAGCAGCTTAGGCCCAAGCGGGGGGGCCCGGGAGCAGTACTTC.

The rearrangement joins TRBV21-1 to TRBJ2-5; no DNA check was done on the table's D call, TRBD2. TRBV21-1 is tagged as a pseudogene. The CDR3 totals 15 residues. Here the CDR3 DNA reads TGTGCCAGCAGCGAGCGAGGAGGACCTCAAGAGACCCAGTACTTC. Protein sequence: CASSERGGPQETQYF.

This sequence joins TRBV6-5 and TRBJ2-7, with D perhaps TRBD2 (5 bases). Trimming took off 11 bases at V and 4 bases at J, with 12 bases between the two ends. This CDR3 is 11 amino acids long. Germline CDR1 is MNHEY and CDR2 is SVGAGI. CDR3 amino acids: CAGGSGYEQYF. DNA of the CDR3: TGTGCCGGTGGGTCGGGGTACGAGCAGTACTTC.

This chain links TRBV7-9 with TRBJ1-2, with 11 bases fitting TRBD1. The CDR3 runs to 14 residues. From germline, CDR1 is SEHNR and CDR2 FQNEAQ (reference sequence). Losses at the gene ends were 10 bases for V and 5 bases for J; bases not matched to a gene: 9. The CDR3 region is CATSGTGGLYGYTF. CDR3 nucleotides: TGTGCCACATCTGGGACAGGGGGACTTTATGGCTACACCTTC.

This chain connects TRBV7-2 to TRBJ2-1; 12 nucleotides line up with TRBD2. J gave up 6 bases and V 6 bases, and 6 bases lay outside the gene matches. CDR1 is SGHTA, CDR2 FQGNSA, per germline. There are 15 residues in the CDR3. The CDR3 nucleotides read TGTGCCAGCAGTTCGACTAGCGGGGGAACCAATGAGCAGTTCTTC. Translated: CASSSTSGGTNEQFF.

This clone came up a few times. The chain is built from TRBV6-1 and TRBJ2-1, with 7 bases identical to TRBD2. Unmatched junction bases numbered 8, after V lost 4 bases and J lost 8 bases. The germline CDR1 and CDR2 sequences are MNHNS and SASEGT. This CDR3 has 14 residues. CDR3 residues: CASSGGGFVDEQFF. In nucleotides, the CDR3 is TGTGCCAGCAGTGGGGGGGGGTTCGTAGATGAGCAGTTCTTC.

This clone was observed once. The gene calls are TRBV19 and TRBJ1-4; 9 bases are shared with TRBD1. The CDR3 runs to 15 residues. Germline CDR1 is LNHDA and CDR2 is SQIVND (reference sequence). The V and J ends lost 3 bases and 1 base, in that order; junction bases with no gene match: 0. CDR3 sequence reads: CASSMTGGTNEKLFF. The CDR3 DNA reads as TGTGCCAGTAGTATGACAGGGGGAACTAATGAAAAACTGTTTTTT.

The V call is TRBV6-1, the J call TRBJ1-2; 9 nucleotides align to TRBD1. Trimming removed 2 bases from V and 7 bases from J; junction bases left unmatched: 8. The CDR3 covers 15 residues. In germline, CDR1 is MNHNS, CDR2 SASEGT. For the CDR3, the DNA is TGTGCCAGCAGTGAAACACAGGGGGCTCCCCTTGGCTACACCTTC. Translating it yields CASSETQGAPLGYTF.

A single count supports this clone. The rearrangement uses TRBV30 and TRBJ2-7; tentative D call: TRBD1 (5 bases). The CDR3 has 14 residues. V was pared by 4 bases and J by 7 bases, with 20 bases between. The V gene's germline CDR1 is GTSNPN and CDR2 SVGIG (reference sequence). CDR3 loop: CAWNSQGLLLEQYF. CDR3 nucleotide sequence: TGTGCCTGGAACTCGCAGGGCCTACTACTGGAGCAGTACTTC.

This clone has more than one count but fewer than ten. V usage is TRBV6-5 and J usage is TRBJ1-2; D remains unclear. The CDR3 has 13 amino acids. Germline values: CDR1 MNHEY, CDR2 SVGAGI. V lost 2 bases, J lost 4 bases, and 8 bases lay in between. CDR3 in DNA: TGTGCCAGCAGTTACCGGGAGAGCTATGGCTACACCTTC. It translates to CASSYRESYGYTF.

This clone was seen a few times. The chain couples TRBV13 to TRBJ1-1; 11 bases are a match to TRBD1. Germline V CDR1 and CDR2: PRHDT, FYEKMQ (reference sequence). V lost 5 bases and J lost 7; bases outside the gene matches: 6. The CDR3 totals 14 residues. Written as DNA, the CDR3 is TGTGCCAGCAGCGTGGGACAGGGGGTTTTTGAAGCTTTCTTT. Encoded protein: CASSVGQGVFEAFF.